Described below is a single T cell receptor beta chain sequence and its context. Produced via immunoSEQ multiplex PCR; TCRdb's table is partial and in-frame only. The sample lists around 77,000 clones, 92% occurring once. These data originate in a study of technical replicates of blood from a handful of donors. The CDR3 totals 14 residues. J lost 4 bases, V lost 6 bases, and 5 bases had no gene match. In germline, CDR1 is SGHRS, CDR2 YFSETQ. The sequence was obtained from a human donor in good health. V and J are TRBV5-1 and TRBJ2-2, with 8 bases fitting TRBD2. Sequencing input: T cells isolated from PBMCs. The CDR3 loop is CASKIAGSTGELFF. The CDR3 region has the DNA TGCGCCAGCAAAATAGCGGGAAGCACCGGGGAGCTGTTTTTT.